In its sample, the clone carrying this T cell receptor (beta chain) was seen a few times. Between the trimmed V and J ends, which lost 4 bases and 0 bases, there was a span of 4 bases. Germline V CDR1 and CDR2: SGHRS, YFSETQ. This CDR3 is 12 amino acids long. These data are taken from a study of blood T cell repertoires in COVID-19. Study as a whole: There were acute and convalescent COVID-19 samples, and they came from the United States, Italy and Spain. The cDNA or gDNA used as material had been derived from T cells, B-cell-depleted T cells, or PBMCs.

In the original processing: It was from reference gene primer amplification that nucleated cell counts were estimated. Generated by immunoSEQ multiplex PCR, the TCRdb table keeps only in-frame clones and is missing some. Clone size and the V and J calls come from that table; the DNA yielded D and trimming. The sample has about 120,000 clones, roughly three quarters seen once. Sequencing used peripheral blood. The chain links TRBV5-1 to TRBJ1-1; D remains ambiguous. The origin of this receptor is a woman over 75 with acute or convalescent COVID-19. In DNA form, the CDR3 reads TGCGCCAGCAGCAACATGAACACTGAAGCTTTCTTT. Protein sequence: CASSNMNTEAFF.